Listed below are T cell receptor beta chains from one sample, sequenced in a study of blood T cell repertoires in COVID-19. The table came from immunoSEQ multiplex PCR; TCRdb's copy has only in-frame clones and leaves some out. The data hold about 170,000 clones, with about four fifths observed a single time. The sample comprised PBMCs or T cells enriched from blood (not recorded which). The receptors shown here come from a man in his forties or fifties who had recovered from COVID-19. Each CDR3 is given with its conserved first and last residue. Each record gives: CDR3 length, V gene, clone size, D gene, J gene, CDR3 DNA, CDR3 protein. D genes are given only for firm matches. The listing skips clone size in some rows; elsewhere it reads once, few, many or a size class.

>15|TRBV1|-|-|TRBJ2-7
TGCACCAGCAGCCGCCCCGGGACAGGAGACCACGAGCAGTACTTC
CTSSRPGTGDHEQYF
>14|TRBV28|-|-|TRBJ1-1
TGTGCCAGCAGGCATAGACAGGTTTTCACTGAAGCTTTCTTT
CASRHRQVFTEAFF
>16|TRBV10-3|-|TRBD2|TRBJ2-2
TGTGCCATCAGGTCCGGGACTAGCGGGGAGACCGGGGAGCTGTTTTTT
CAIRSGTSGETGELFF
>13|TRBV19|-|-|TRBJ1-2
TGTGCCAGTACCCCCTCACCGAGGAGGGGCTACACCTTC
CASTPSPRRGYTF
>14|TRBV14|-|-|TRBJ1-6
TGTGCCAGCAGCCAAAGACGGGGGAATTCACCCCTCCACTTT
CASSQRRGNSPLHF
>13|TRBV3-1/TRBV3-2|-|-|TRBJ1-1
TGTGCCAGCAGCCGAACAAGGAACACTGAAGCTTTCTTT
CASSRTRNTEAFF
>14|TRBV30|-|-|TRBJ1-2
TGTGCCTGGAGGACTACAGAATTTCACTATGGCTACACCTTC
CAWRTTEFHYGYTF
>14|TRBV10-3|-|-|TRBJ2-2
TGTGCCATCAGTGCCGGGAGGAACACCGGGGAGCTGTTTTTT
CAISAGRNTGELFF
>15|TRBV6-5|-|-|TRBJ2-7
TGTGCCAGCAGTTACTCGACGAGACGGTACGGGGAGCAGTACTTC
CASSYSTRRYGEQYF
>17|TRBV4-1|-|-|TRBJ2-2
TGCGCCAGCAGCCAAGGCGTAGGGTGGAGCGGGACCGGGGAGCTGTTTTTT
CASSQGVGWSGTGELFF
>15|TRBV5-1|-|TRBD1|TRBJ2-2
TGCGCCAGCAGCTTCGACAGGGGGAACACCGGGGAGCTGTTTTTT
CASSFDRGNTGELFF
>17|TRBV4-1|-|-|TRBJ1-3
TGCGCCAGCAGCCAAGTTCGTGGGGGACTCTCTGGAAACACCATATATTTT
CASSQVRGGLSGNTIYF
>16|TRBV27|-|TRBD2|TRBJ2-7
TGTGCCAGCGCGAGCGCTAGCGGGGGGATCTCCTACGAGCAGTACTTC
CASASASGGISYEQYF
>17|TRBV13|-|-|TRBJ2-3
TGTGCCAGCAGCTTAGAGGTTGAGGGCACGGGCACAGATACGCAGTATTTT
CASSLEVEGTGTDTQYF
>15|TRBV7-9|-|TRBD1|TRBJ2-7
TGTGCCAGCAGCTCTTTGACAGGGGGCGAATGGGAGCAGTACTTC
CASSSLTGGEWEQYF
>14|TRBV27|-|TRBD2|TRBJ2-1
TGTGCCAGCAGTCCCTGGGGGGGGTACAATGAGCAGTTCTTC
CASSPWGGYNEQFF
>15|TRBV6-5|once|-|TRBJ1-4
TGTGCCAGCAGTTACTCTCGTACAGGGAATGGAAAACTGTTTTTT
CASSYSRTGNGKLFF
>12|TRBV11-2|-|-|TRBJ1-3
TGTGCCAGCAGCCAGGCCGGAAACACCATATATTTT
CASSQAGNTIYF
>16|TRBV5-1|-|-|TRBJ1-6
TGCGCCAGCAGCTTGGCCGCAGGGTACGAAGGTTCACCCCTCCACTTT
CASSLAAGYEGSPLHF
>14|TRBV7-2|once|-|TRBJ1-1
TGTGCCACCCTCAGGGGTCGATCGAACACTGAAGCTTTCTTT
CATLRGRSNTEAFF
>15|TRBV3-1/TRBV3-2|-|-|TRBJ1-4
TGTGCCAGCAGCCAAGATAGCGTTAGAAGACGAAAACTGTTTTTT
CASSQDSVRRRKLFF
>13|TRBV19|-|-|TRBJ1-1
TGTGCCAGTAGAAATTCTGTGAACACTGAAGCTTTCTTT
CASRNSVNTEAFF
>15|TRBV27|-|-|TRBJ2-2
TGTGCCAGCAGTTTATCAGGGGTGTACACCGGGGAGCTGTTTTTT
CASSLSGVYTGELFF
>15|TRBV10-3|-|TRBD1|TRBJ1-4
TGTGCCATCAGTGACGGGGACAGGGGAGGTGAAAAACTGTTTTTT
CAISDGDRGGEKLFF
>15|TRBV5-5|once|-|TRBJ1-6
TGTGCCAGCAGCTTAGGGGGGGCTGTTCGGGCACCCCTCCACTTT
CASSLGGAVRAPLHF
>14|TRBV19|-|-|TRBJ1-5
TGTGCCAGTACCCTACAGGCTCAAAATCAGCCCCAGCATTTT
CASTLQAQNQPQHF
>15|TRBV9|once|TRBD1|TRBJ1-5
TGTGCCAGCAGCGCCCAGGGGGCAAGCAATCAGCCCCAGCATTTT
CASSAQGASNQPQHF
>16|TRBV9|-|-|TRBJ2-2
TGTGCCAGCAGCGGACCCGGGACGGGACTCACCGGGGAGCTGTTTTTT
CASSGPGTGLTGELFF
>14|TRBV6-5|few|-|TRBJ1-2
TGTGCCAGCAGTTGGGGCGGGACGTTCTATGGCTACACCTTC
CASSWGGTFYGYTF
>15|TRBV18|-|TRBD1|TRBJ1-1
TGTGCCAGCTCAGTAGGGACAGGGGGATTAACTGAAGCTTTCTTT
CASSVGTGGLTEAFF
>14|TRBV7-3|-|-|TRBJ1-1
TGTGCCAGCAGCTTTGGAGGTGACGATAAGCAGGCTTTCTTT
CASSFGGDDKQAFF
>16|TRBV5-5|-|-|TRBJ1-1
TGTGCCAGCAACTCCCCCTTGCGTGGAGGAAGCACTGAAGCTTTCTTT
CASNSPLRGGSTEAFF
>15|TRBV18|-|TRBD2|TRBJ2-5
TGTGCCAGCTCACCGAGCGGGGGGCCAGGAGAGACCCAGTACTTC
CASSPSGGPGETQYF
>14|TRBV2|-|-|TRBJ1-6
TGTGCCAGCAGTAAGACAGAATGGAATTCACCCCTCCACTTT
CASSKTEWNSPLHF
>12|TRBV24-1|-|-|TRBJ1-1
TGTGCCACCAGTGACACCAGGGAAACGGCTTTCTTT
CATSDTRETAFF
>11|TRBV20-1|few|-|TRBJ1-1
TGCAGTGCTGGGGACTACACTGAAGCTTTCTTT
CSAGDYTEAFF
>14|TRBV18|-|-|TRBJ1-2
TGTGCCAGCTCACCACAGGCAGGGGCACAAGGCTACACCTTC
CASSPQAGAQGYTF
>17|TRBV18|once|TRBD2|TRBJ2-1
TGTGCCAGCTCTCCCAGAGAGGTAGCGGGGGGTCACAATGAGCAGTTCTTC
CASSPREVAGGHNEQFF
>14|TRBV14|-|TRBD1|TRBJ1-3
TGTGCCAGCAGCCGGGACAGCATCGGAAACACCATATATTTT
CASSRDSIGNTIYF
>15|TRBV6-5|-|TRBD1|TRBJ1-2
TGTGCCAGCAGACTCCGGGACAGAGGGAACTATGGCTACACCTTC
CASRLRDRGNYGYTF
>13|TRBV7-9|-|TRBD1|TRBJ1-2
TGTGCCAGCAGCCCACAGGGGGGCTATGGCTACACCTTC
CASSPQGGYGYTF
>13|TRBV19|-|TRBD1|TRBJ1-6
TGTGCCAGTACACAGGGGCAGAGTTCACCCCTCCACTTT
CASTQGQSSPLHF
>14|TRBV7-9|-|TRBD1|TRBJ2-5
TGTGCCAGCAGCTGGGGACAGAACCAAGAGACCCAGTACTTC
CASSWGQNQETQYF
>14|TRBV4-1|-|TRBD1|TRBJ1-5
TGCGCCAGCAGCTTGACAGGGGGCAGTCAGCCCCAGCATTTT
CASSLTGGSQPQHF
>13|TRBV29-1|-|TRBD1|TRBJ1-2
TGCAGCTCGCGGGACAGGGGAGTGGGCGGCTACACCTTC
CSSRDRGVGGYTF
>13|TRBV6-5|-|-|TRBJ1-1
TGTGCCAGCAGTTACTTCGGGAACACTGAAGCTTTCTTT
CASSYFGNTEAFF
>14|TRBV5-1|-|-|TRBJ1-4
TGCGCCAGCAGCCCGACTGTTGGGAGTGAAAAACTGTTTTTT
CASSPTVGSEKLFF
>16|TRBV1|-|-|TRBJ2-5
TGCACCAGCAGCCAAGACCTGGGACAGGTTTCAGAGACCCAGTACTTC
CTSSQDLGQVSETQYF
>13|TRBV24-1|-|TRBD1|TRBJ1-2
TGTGCCACCCGACAGGGGGACCACTATGGCTACACCTTC
CATRQGDHYGYTF
>15|TRBV6-1|once|TRBD1|TRBJ2-7
TGTGCCAGCAGTGAAATCCCAGGGGGCCCCTACGAGCAGTACTTC
CASSEIPGGPYEQYF